This T cell receptor beta chain derives from a study of blood T cells in healthy people across ages. The V end was cut by 1 base, the J end by 4 bases, with 6 bases between. From germline, CDR1 is SEHNR and CDR2 FQNEAQ (reference sequence). This CDR3 comprises 13 residues. A J-beta primer mix and a sample-barcoded 5' primer were used in a second PCR of about 6 to 12 cycles. Each cDNA molecule was tagged by a template-switch adaptor that had 12 random nucleotides. TCRdb reprocessed the 5' RACE reads via MiXCR and lists one record per CDR3 protein. The profile shows about a million distinct CDR3 sequences, 45% to 50% of them singletons. This clonotype was seen once.

The TCR originated in a man between 25 and 39 years old in good health. Source material: blood. The chain carries TRBV7-9 and TRBJ2-3; no clear D gene. The CDR3 sequence is CASSLVHADTQYF. CDR3 coding DNA: TGTGCCAGCAGCTTAGTCCACGCAGATACGCAGTATTTT.